This TCR beta chain was documented in a study of blood T cell repertoires in COVID-19. Repertoires were generated with immunoSEQ multiplex PCR, while TCRdb's copy carries only in-frame clones and drops some. In the table there are about 130,000 clones, approximately 90% of which are singletons. The V gene end was trimmed by 6 bases and the J gene end by 1 base; junction bases not matched to a gene: 11. Germline V gene sequence: CDR1 MDHEN, CDR2 SYDVKM. CDR3 size: 18 residues. The receptor was derived from a man aged 60-69 years with active or convalescent COVID-19. The V and J genes are TRBV28 and TRBJ1-5; 11 nucleotides line up with TRBD1. The specimen sequenced was peripheral blood. CDR3 loop: CASSPGQGAARSNQPQHF. In DNA, the CDR3 is TGTGCCAGCAGCCCTGGACAGGGGGCAGCGAGGAGCAATCAGCCCCAGCATTTT.